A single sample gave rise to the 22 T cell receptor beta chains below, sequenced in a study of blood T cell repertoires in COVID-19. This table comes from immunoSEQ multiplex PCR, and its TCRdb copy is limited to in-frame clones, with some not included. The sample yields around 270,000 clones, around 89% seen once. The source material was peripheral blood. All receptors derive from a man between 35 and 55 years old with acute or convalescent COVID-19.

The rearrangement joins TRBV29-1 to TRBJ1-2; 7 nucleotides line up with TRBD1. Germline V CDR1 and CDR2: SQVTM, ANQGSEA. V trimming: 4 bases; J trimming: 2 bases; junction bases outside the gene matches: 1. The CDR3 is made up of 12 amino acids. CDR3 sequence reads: CSVGQGNYGYTF. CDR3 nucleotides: TGCAGCGTTGGACAGGGCAACTATGGCTACACCTTC.

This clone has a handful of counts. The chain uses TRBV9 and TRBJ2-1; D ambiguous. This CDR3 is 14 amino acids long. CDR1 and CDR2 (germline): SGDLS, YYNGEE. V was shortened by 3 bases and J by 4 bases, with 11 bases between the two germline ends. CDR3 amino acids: CASSGDSVYNEQFF. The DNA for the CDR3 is TGTGCCAGCAGCGGAGACTCGGTTTACAATGAGCAGTTCTTC.

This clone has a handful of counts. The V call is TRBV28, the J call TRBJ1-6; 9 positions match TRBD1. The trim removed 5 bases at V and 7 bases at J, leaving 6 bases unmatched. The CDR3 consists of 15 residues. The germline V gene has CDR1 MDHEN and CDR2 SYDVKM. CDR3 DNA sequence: TGTGCCAGCAGTACGTACAGGGGGCAGAATTCACCCCTCCACTTT. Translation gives CASSTYRGQNSPLHF.

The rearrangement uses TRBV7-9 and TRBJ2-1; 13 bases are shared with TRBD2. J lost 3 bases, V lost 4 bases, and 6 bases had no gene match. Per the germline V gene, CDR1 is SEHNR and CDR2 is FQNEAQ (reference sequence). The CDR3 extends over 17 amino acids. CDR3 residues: CASSSTGLAGRYNEQFF. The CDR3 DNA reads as TGTGCCAGCAGCTCGACGGGACTAGCGGGGCGCTACAATGAGCAGTTCTTC.

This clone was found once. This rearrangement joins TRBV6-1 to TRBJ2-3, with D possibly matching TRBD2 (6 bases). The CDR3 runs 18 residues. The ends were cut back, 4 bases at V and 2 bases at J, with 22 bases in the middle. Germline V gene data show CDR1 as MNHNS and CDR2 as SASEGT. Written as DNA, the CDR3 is TGTGCCAGCAGTGTTCTCACGGGGGACGTCCTCTACACAGATACGCAGTATTTT. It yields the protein CASSVLTGDVLYTDTQYF.

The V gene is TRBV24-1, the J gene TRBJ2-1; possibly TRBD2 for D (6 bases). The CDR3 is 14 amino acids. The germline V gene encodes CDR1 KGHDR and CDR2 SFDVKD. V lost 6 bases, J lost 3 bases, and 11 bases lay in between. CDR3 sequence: CATSLGDFYNEQFF. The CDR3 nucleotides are TGTGCCACCAGTTTAGGGGACTTCTACAATGAGCAGTTCTTC.

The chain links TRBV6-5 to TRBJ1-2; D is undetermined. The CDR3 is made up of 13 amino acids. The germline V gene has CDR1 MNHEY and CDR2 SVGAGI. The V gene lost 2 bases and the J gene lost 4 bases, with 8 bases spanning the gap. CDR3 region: CASSYNGPYGYTF. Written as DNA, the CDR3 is TGTGCCAGCAGTTACAACGGTCCCTATGGCTACACCTTC.

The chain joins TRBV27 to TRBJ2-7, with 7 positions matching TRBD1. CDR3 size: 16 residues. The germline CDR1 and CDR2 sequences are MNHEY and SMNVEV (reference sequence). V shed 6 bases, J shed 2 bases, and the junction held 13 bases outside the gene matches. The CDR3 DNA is TGTGCCAGCAGCCTAGGGGGCGGACAGCCAACCTACGAGCAGTACTTC. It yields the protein CASSLGGGQPTYEQYF.

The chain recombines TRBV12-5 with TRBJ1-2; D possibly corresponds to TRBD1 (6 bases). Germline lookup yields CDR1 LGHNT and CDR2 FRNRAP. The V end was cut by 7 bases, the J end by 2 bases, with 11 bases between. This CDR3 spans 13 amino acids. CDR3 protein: CASAQDRNYGYTF. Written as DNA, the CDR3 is TGTGCTAGTGCCCAAGACAGGAACTATGGCTACACCTTC.

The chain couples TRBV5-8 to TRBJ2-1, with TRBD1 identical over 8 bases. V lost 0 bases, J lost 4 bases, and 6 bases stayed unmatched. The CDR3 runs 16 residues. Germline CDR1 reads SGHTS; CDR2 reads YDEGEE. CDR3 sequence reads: CASSLDRGRIYNEQFF. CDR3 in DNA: TGTGCCAGCAGCTTGGACAGGGGGAGAATTTACAATGAGCAGTTCTTC.

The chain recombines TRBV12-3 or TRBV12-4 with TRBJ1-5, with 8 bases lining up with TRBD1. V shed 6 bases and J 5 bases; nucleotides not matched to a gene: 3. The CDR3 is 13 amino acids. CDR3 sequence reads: CASSETGDQPQHF. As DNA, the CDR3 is TGTGCCAGCAGCGAGACAGGGGATCAGCCCCAGCATTTT.

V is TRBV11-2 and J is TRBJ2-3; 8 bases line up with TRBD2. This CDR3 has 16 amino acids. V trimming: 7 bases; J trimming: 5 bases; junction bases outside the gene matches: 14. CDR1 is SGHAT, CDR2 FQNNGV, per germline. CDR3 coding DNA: TGTGCCAGCACCAATCTCTTAGCGGGGAACGGAGATACGCAGTATTTT. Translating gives CASTNLLAGNGDTQYF.

CDR3 region: CASSLTLAGGPNEQFF. Here the CDR3 DNA reads TGCGCCAGCAGCTTAACACTAGCGGGGGGGCCGAATGAGCAGTTCTTC. V usage is TRBV5-1 and J usage is TRBJ2-1, with 13 bases aligning to TRBD2. CDR1 and CDR2 (germline): SGHRS, YFSETQ. V dropped 2 bases and J dropped 7; count of bases not matched to a gene: 6. The CDR3 contains 16 residues.

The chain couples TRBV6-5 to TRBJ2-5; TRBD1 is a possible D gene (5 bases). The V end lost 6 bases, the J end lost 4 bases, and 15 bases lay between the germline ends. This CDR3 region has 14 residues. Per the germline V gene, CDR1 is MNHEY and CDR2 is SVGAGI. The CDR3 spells CASSIGVKSETQYF. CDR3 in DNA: TGTGCCAGCAGCATAGGGGTGAAATCAGAGACCCAGTACTTC.

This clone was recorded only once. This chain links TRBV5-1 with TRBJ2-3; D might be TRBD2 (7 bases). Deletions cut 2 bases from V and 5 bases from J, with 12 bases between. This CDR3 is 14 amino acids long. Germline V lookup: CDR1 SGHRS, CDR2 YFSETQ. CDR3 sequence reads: CASSFGGQRDTQYF. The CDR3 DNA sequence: TGCGCCAGCAGCTTCGGGGGGCAGAGAGATACGCAGTATTTT. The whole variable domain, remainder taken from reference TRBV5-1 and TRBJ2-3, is KAGVTQTPRYLIKTRGQQVTLSCSPISGHRSVSWYQQTPGQGLQFLFEYFSETQRNKGNFPGRFSGRQFSNSRSEMNVSTLELGDSALYLCASSFGGQRDTQYFGPGTRLTVL.

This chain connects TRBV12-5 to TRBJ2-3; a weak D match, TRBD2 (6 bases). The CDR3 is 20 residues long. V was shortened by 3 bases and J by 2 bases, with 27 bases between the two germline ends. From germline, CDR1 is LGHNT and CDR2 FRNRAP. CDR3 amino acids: CASGFSPQRARRNTTDTQYF. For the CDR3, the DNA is TGTGCTAGTGGTTTCTCGCCCCAGCGGGCCCGGCGGAACACCACAGATACGCAGTATTTT.

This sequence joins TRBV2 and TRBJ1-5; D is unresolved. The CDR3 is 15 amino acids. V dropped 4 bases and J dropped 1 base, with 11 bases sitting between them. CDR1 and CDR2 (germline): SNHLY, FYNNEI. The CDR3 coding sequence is TGTGCCAGCAGTGTGGAGTATTCGAGCAATCAGCCCCAGCATTTT. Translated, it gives CASSVEYSSNQPQHF.

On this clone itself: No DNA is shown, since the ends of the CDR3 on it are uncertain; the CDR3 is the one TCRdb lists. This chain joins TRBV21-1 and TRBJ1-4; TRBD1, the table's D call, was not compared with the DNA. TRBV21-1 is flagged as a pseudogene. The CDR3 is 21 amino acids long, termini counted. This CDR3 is CASSLPLVGTGSSSTNEKLFF.

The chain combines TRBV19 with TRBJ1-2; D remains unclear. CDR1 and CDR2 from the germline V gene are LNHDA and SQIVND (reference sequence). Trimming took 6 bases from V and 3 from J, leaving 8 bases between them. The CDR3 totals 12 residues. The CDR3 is CASRLGDYGYTF. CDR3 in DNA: TGTGCCAGTAGATTGGGCGACTATGGCTACACCTTC.

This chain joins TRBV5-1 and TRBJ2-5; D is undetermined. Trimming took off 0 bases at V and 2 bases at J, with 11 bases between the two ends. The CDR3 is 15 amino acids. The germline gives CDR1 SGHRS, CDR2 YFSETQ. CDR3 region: CASSLGVSPQETQYF. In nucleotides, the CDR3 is TGCGCCAGCAGCTTGGGAGTATCACCGCAAGAGACCCAGTACTTC.

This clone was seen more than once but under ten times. The CDR3 region has the DNA TGTGCCAGCAGTGATCCGGGACAGGGACTGAGGAGCAATCAGCCCCAGCATTTT. Translation: CASSDPGQGLRSNQPQHF. V usage is TRBV6-1 and J usage is TRBJ1-5, with 9 nucleotides matching TRBD1. CDR3 length equals 18 residues. Germline-derived CDR1 and CDR2 are MNHNS and SASEGT. The ends lost 3 bases at V and 1 base at J; junction bases unmatched: 10.

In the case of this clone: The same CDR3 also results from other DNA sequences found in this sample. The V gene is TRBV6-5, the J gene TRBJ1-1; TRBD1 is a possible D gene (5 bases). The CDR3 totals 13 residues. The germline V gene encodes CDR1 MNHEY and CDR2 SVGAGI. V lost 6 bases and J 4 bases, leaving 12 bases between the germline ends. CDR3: CASRTGGGTEAFF. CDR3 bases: TGTGCCAGCAGGACGGGGGGGGGCACTGAAGCTTTCTTT.